These 26 T cell receptor beta chains came from one sample sequenced in a study of cytomegalovirus exposure and HLA in healthy donors. The PCR had 60 Vbeta and 13 Jbeta primers. The repertoire was sequenced with immunoSEQ multiplex PCR; TCRdb's copy has only in-frame clones and lacks some. The sample includes around 150,000 clones, around 77% of them seen just once. The specimen was PBMCs. Every receptor here comes from a man in his 60s in good health and CMV-seronegative.

The V and J genes are TRBV11-3 and TRBJ2-3; D not resolved. The germline V gene has CDR1 SGHNT and CDR2 YENEEA. V lost 4 bases and J lost 3, with 8 bases in between. The CDR3 is made up of 13 amino acids. The CDR3 sequence: CASSSGQTDTQYF. The DNA for the CDR3 is TGTGCCAGCAGCTCTGGGCAAACAGATACGCAGTATTTT.

The chain employs TRBV6-6 and TRBJ2-5; D may be TRBD1 (6 bases). The CDR3 is 13 amino acids. Germline V gene lookup returns CDR1 MNHNY and CDR2 SVGAGI (reference sequence). With 6 bases removed from V and 2 bases from J, the gap between germline ends came to 10 bases. CDR3 loop: CASRQGPQETQYF. CDR3 DNA: TGTGCCAGCAGACAGGGACCGCAAGAGACCCAGTACTTC.

The chain has TRBV6-5 and TRBJ2-7; maybe TRBD2 (6 bases). V was shortened by 5 bases and J by 6 bases, with 17 bases between the two germline ends. CDR3 length equals 14 residues. Germline V gives CDR1 MNHEY, CDR2 SVGAGI. CDR3 region: CASSVTRGAGEQYF. In DNA, the CDR3 is TGTGCCAGCAGTGTAACTAGAGGAGCGGGCGAGCAGTACTTC.

This clone was detected only once. The genes are TRBV5-1 and TRBJ2-3, with D uncertain. The CDR3 extends over 14 amino acids. The V and J ends lost 2 bases and 4 bases respectively, with 11 bases between them. Germline CDR1 and CDR2: SGHRS and YFSETQ. The DNA for the CDR3 is TGCGCCAGCAGCTTCGAATTAGCAGCAGATACGCAGTATTTT. It specifies CASSFELAADTQYF. The full variable domain, rest sourced from reference TRBV5-1 and TRBJ2-3, is KAGVTQTPRYLIKTRGQQVTLSCSPISGHRSVSWYQQTPGQGLQFLFEYFSETQRNKGNFPGRFSGRQFSNSRSEMNVSTLELGDSALYLCASSFELAADTQYFGPGTRLTVL.

This clone was seen once. This chain joins TRBV5-1 and TRBJ1-5; 10 nucleotides line up with TRBD1. CDR3 length: 16 residues. The junction had 9 bases not matched to a gene; V was cut back by 2 bases and J by 7 bases. CDR1 SGHRS and CDR2 YFSETQ come from the germline V gene. CDR3 region: CASSLAPGQGSQPQHF. DNA of the CDR3: TGCGCCAGCAGCTTAGCACCGGGACAGGGGTCCCAGCCCCAGCATTTT.

The chain carries TRBV28 and TRBJ2-7; 13 bases fit TRBD2. The CDR3 is made up of 15 amino acids. J lost 2 bases, V lost 6 bases, and 4 bases had no gene match. The germline V gene encodes CDR1 MDHEN and CDR2 SYDVKM. The CDR3 loop reads CASRPGTSGTYEQYF. The DNA for the CDR3 is TGTGCCAGCAGGCCTGGGACTAGCGGGACCTACGAGCAGTACTTC. Variable domain in full (rest from reference TRBV28 and TRBJ2-7): DVKVTQSSRYLVKRTGEKVFLECVQDMDHENMFWYRQDPGLGLRLIYFSYDVKMKEKGDIPEGYSVSREKKERFSLILESASTNQTSMYLCASRPGTSGTYEQYFGPGTRLTVT.

Only a few counts were recorded for this clone. V and J are TRBV7-2 and TRBJ1-4, with TRBD1 matching 11 bases. The CDR3 consists of 15 residues. The germline V gene has CDR1 SGHTA and CDR2 FQGNSA. V shed 5 bases, J shed 6 bases, and the junction held 5 bases outside the gene matches. The CDR3 nucleotides are TGTGCCAGCAGCCTTCGGACAGGGGGCGATGAAAAACTGTTTTTT. Translation gives CASSLRTGGDEKLFF.

The rearrangement uses TRBV2 and TRBJ1-2; 7 bases align to TRBD1. Germline V gene lookup returns CDR1 SNHLY and CDR2 FYNNEI. V dropped 3 bases and J dropped 7; count of bases not matched to a gene: 11. This CDR3 has 15 residues. Here the CDR3 DNA reads TGTGCCAGCAGTGACGGTCAGGGGGTGGGTTTTGGCTACACCTTC. Encoded protein: CASSDGQGVGFGYTF.

The rearrangement links TRBV19 to TRBJ2-1; TRBD1 is a possible D gene (5 bases). V gave up 1 base and J gave up 9 bases, with 19 bases separating them. This CDR3 has 16 residues. Germline CDR1 reads LNHDA; CDR2 reads SQIVND (reference sequence). The CDR3 protein is CASSIAPAGWAVEQFF. The CDR3 coding sequence is TGTGCCAGTAGTATAGCCCCCGCAGGGTGGGCTGTTGAGCAGTTCTTC.

This chain joins TRBV28 and TRBJ2-1; possible D gene TRBD2, 5 bases. The CDR3 runs 12 residues. Per germline, CDR1 MDHEN and CDR2 SYDVKM. V shed 6 bases and J shed 8 bases, with 11 bases lying between them. CDR3 protein: CASSSSFDEQFF. DNA for the CDR3: TGTGCCAGCAGCTCTAGCTTCGATGAGCAGTTCTTC.

The genes are TRBV9 and TRBJ1-1, with D possibly being TRBD1 (5 bases). Trimming left V 0 bases short and J 5 bases short, with 8 bases between. The CDR3 length is 13 residues. CDR1 SGDLS and CDR2 YYNGEE come from the germline V gene. In nucleotides, the CDR3 is TGTGCCAGCAGCGTAGGACAGAGGACTGAAGCTTTCTTT. Amino acid sequence: CASSVGQRTEAFF.

The V gene is TRBV10-1, the J gene TRBJ2-2; 10 bases are shared with TRBD2. Germline values: CDR1 WNHNN, CDR2 SYGVQD (reference sequence). Trimming took 6 bases from V and 2 from J; bases not matched to a gene: 6. The length of the CDR3 is 16 residues. The CDR3 DNA reads TGCGCCAGCAGCCTACTAGCGGGGTTCAACACCGGGGAGCTGTTTTTT. Translation gives CASSLLAGFNTGELFF.

The chain links TRBV4-3 to TRBJ2-7; 10 bases are a match to TRBD2. The V gene's germline CDR1 is LGHNA and CDR2 YSLEER. This CDR3 contains 15 residues. The V gene end was trimmed by 0 bases and the J gene end by 7 bases; junction bases not matched to a gene: 6. The CDR3 DNA sequence: TGCGCCAGCAGCCAAGATAGCGGGAGGCGTAGGGAGCAGTACTTC. It translates to CASSQDSGRRREQYF.

This sequence joins TRBV6-1 and TRBJ1-2; 8 bases fit TRBD1. Germline CDR1 is MNHNS and CDR2 is SASEGT. The CDR3 length is 15 residues. Losses at the gene ends were 0 bases for V and 4 bases for J; bases not matched to a gene: 4. The CDR3 DNA sequence: TGTGCCAGCAGTGAAGCGCAGGGGGCTGGCTATGGCTACACCTTC. This encodes CASSEAQGAGYGYTF.

The CDR3 nucleotides read TGTGCCAGCAGCGCGTGGGGAGAAACTGACACAGATACGCAGTATTTT. Protein product: CASSAWGETDTDTQYF. The chain couples TRBV6-6 to TRBJ2-3, with D possibly matching TRBD2 (5 bases). CDR1 is MNHNY, CDR2 SVGAGI, per germline (reference sequence). V was trimmed by 6 bases and J by 2 bases, leaving 18 bases between them. The CDR3 consists of 16 residues.

The chain employs TRBV28 and TRBJ1-5; TRBD1 agrees at 7 bases. Trimming cost V 4 bases and J 5 bases; bases outside gene matches: 5. This CDR3 is 14 amino acids long. Germline V lookup: CDR1 MDHEN, CDR2 SYDVKM. This CDR3 reads CASSSTGNYQPQHF. The DNA of the CDR3 is TGTGCCAGCAGTTCGACAGGGAACTATCAGCCCCAGCATTTT.

The chain recombines TRBV6-6 with TRBJ1-5, with 10 nucleotides matching TRBD1. This CDR3 region has 16 residues. Germline CDR1 and CDR2: MNHNY and SVGAGI (reference sequence). V gave up 3 bases and J gave up 6 bases; unmatched junction bases: 8. The chain's CDR3 is CASSYFGTGDRQPQHF. The CDR3 DNA is TGTGCCAGCAGTTATTTCGGGACAGGGGATCGTCAGCCCCAGCATTTT.

The rearrangement joins TRBV2 to TRBJ1-4; 9 bases align to TRBD1. After removal of 7 bases from V and 7 bases from J, the junction contained 10 bases not matched to a gene. Germline V gives CDR1 SNHLY, CDR2 FYNNEI. The CDR3 has 15 residues. The CDR3 is CASTIGTGLREKLFF. The CDR3 bases are TGTGCCAGCACCATCGGGACAGGGTTACGTGAAAAACTGTTTTTT.

This clone turned up a few times. The chain is built from TRBV5-1 and TRBJ2-2, with 12 bases fitting TRBD1. The germline V gene has CDR1 SGHRS and CDR2 YFSETQ. V shed 0 bases and J 7 bases; nucleotides not matched to a gene: 4. The CDR3 sequence is 16 residues long. CDR3 DNA sequence: TGCGCCAGCAGCTTGGTGGGACAGGGGGCCGTCGGGGAGCTGTTTTTT. It is translated as CASSLVGQGAVGELFF.

The genes are TRBV6-5 and TRBJ1-6; maybe TRBD1 (6 bases). CDR1 and CDR2 from the germline V gene are MNHEY and SVGAGI. This CDR3 is built from 15 residues. V was shortened by 4 bases and J by 6 bases, with 13 bases between the two germline ends. The CDR3 spells CASSFHRDTNSPLHF. Written as DNA, the CDR3 is TGTGCCAGCAGTTTTCACCGGGACACTAATTCACCCCTCCACTTT.

The genes are TRBV18 and TRBJ2-7; 10 bases are a match to TRBD1. The CDR3 totals 14 residues. The germline CDR1 and CDR2 sequences are KGHSH and LQKENI. Trimming cost V 3 bases and J 6 bases; bases outside gene matches: 5. CDR3 coding DNA: TGTGCCAGCTCACCCGGGACAGGGGTTGGCGAGCAGTACTTC. Its protein product is CASSPGTGVGEQYF.

The chain employs TRBV13 and TRBJ2-2, with 15 bases matching TRBD2. In germline, CDR1 is PRHDT, CDR2 FYEKMQ (reference sequence). Germline trimming cut 1 base from V and 0 bases from J; bases unmatched to any gene: 6. CDR3 size: 20 residues. This chain's CDR3 is CASSLDWTSGGGSNTGELFF. CDR3 sequence (DNA): TGTGCCAGCAGCTTAGACTGGACTAGCGGGGGGGGATCGAACACCGGGGAGCTGTTTTTT. Full variable domain (missing parts from reference TRBV13 and TRBJ2-2): AAGVIQSPRHLIKEKRETATLKCYPIPRHDTVYWYQQGPGQDPQFLISFYEKMQSDKGSIPDRFSAQQFSDYHSELNMSSLELGDSALYFCASSLDWTSGGGSNTGELFFGEGSRLTVL.

The chain combines TRBV7-9 with TRBJ2-1, with 10 bases identical to TRBD2. This CDR3 has 16 amino acids. J gave up 9 bases and V 4 bases, and 12 bases lay outside the gene matches. Germline CDR1 is SEHNR and CDR2 is FQNEAQ (reference sequence). DNA for the CDR3: TGTGCCAGCAGCTCACTAATTAGCGGGAGGTTAGCTGAGCAGTTCTTC. Amino acid sequence: CASSSLISGRLAEQFF.

This clone was found a few times. The chain is built from TRBV15 and TRBJ1-5; D might be TRBD1 (5 bases). The germline V and J ends were trimmed by 6 bases and 5 bases, with 14 bases remaining between them. Germline V gives CDR1 LNHNV, CDR2 YYDKDF (reference sequence). This CDR3 contains 14 residues. The CDR3 loop is CATRKGRMDQPQHF. CDR3 nucleotides: TGTGCCACCAGGAAGGGGCGGATGGATCAGCCCCAGCATTTT.

The V and J genes are TRBV9 and TRBJ2-2; 7 bases fit TRBD2. Germline CDR1 reads SGDLS; CDR2 reads YYNGEE. With V trimmed by 0 bases and J by 2 bases, 4 bases remained unmatched. CDR3 size: 16 residues. The CDR3 bases are TGTGCCAGCAGCGTAGTGACGGGGGGTAACACCGGGGAGCTGTTTTTT. Translated: CASSVVTGGNTGELFF.

The CDR3 sequence is CASSQGSGNTIYF. The CDR3 coding sequence is TGCGCCAGCAGCCAGGGCTCTGGAAACACCATATATTTT. This chain connects TRBV5-1 to TRBJ1-3; possible D gene TRBD1, 5 bases. Germline V lookup: CDR1 SGHRS, CDR2 YFSETQ. The CDR3 contains 13 residues. V was trimmed by 4 bases and J by 0 bases, leaving 5 bases between them.